The source of this T cell receptor (beta chain) is a study of cytomegalovirus exposure and HLA in healthy donors. CDR3 size: 19 residues. Trimming removed 4 bases from V and 0 bases from J; junction bases left unmatched: 14. Germline assignment: CDR1 SGDLS and CDR2 YYNGEE. This PCR relied on a set of 60 Vbeta primers and 13 Jbeta primers. Assay: immunoSEQ multiplex PCR; the TCRdb copy retains only in-frame clones and omits some. The repertoire includes approximately 120,000 clones, under 85% of them detected once, and approximately 8.4% sits in the top ten. The sequenced sample consisted of PBMCs. The TCR comes from a man in his forties or fifties in good health and CMV-seronegative. This sequence joins TRBV9 and TRBJ2-3, with 10 bases aligning to TRBD2. CDR3 sequence: CASSPRSSGGDTSTDTQYF. DNA of the CDR3: TGTGCCAGCAGCCCGCGATCTAGCGGGGGAGATACGAGCACAGATACGCAGTATTTT.